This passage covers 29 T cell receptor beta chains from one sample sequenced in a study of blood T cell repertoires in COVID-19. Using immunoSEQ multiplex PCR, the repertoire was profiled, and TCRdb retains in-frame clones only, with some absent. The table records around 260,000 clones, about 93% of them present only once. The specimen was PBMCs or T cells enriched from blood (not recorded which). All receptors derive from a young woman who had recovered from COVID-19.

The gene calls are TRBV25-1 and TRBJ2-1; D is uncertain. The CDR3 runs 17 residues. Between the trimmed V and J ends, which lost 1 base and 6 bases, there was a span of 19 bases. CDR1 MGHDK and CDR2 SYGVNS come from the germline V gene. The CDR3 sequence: CASSESITSFVCNEQFF. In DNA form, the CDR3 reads TGTGCCAGCAGTGAATCGATCACATCGTTCGTATGCAATGAGCAGTTCTTC.

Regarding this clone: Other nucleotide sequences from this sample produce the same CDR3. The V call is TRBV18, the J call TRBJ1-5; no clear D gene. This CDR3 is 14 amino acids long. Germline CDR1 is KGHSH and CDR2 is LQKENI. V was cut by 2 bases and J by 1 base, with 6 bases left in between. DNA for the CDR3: TGTGCCAGCTCACCATCTAACAGCAATCAGCCCCAGCATTTT. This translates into CASSPSNSNQPQHF.

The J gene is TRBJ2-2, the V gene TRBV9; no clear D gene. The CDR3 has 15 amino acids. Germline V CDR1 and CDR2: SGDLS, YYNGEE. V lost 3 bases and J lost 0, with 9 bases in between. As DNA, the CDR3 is TGTGCCAGCAGCGGACACTCCCCGAACACCGGGGAGCTGTTTTTT. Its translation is CASSGHSPNTGELFF.

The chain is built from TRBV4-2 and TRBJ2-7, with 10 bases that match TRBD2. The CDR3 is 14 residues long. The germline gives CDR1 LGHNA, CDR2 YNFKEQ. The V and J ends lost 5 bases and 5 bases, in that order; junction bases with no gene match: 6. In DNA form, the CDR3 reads TGTGCCAGCAGCGAAGCGGGAGGGAGAGACGAGCAGTACTTC. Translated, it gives CASSEAGGRDEQYF.

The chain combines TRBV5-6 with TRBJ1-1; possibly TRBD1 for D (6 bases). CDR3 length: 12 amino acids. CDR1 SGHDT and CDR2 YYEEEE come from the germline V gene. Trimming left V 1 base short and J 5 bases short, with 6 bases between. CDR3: CASSLQGTEAFF. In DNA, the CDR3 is TGTGCCAGCAGCTTGCAGGGGACTGAAGCTTTCTTT. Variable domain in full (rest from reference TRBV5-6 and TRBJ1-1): DAGVTQSPTHLIKTRGQQVTLRCSPKSGHDTVSWYQQALGQGPQFIFQYYEEEERQRGNFPDRFSGHQFPNYSSELNVNALLLGDSALYLCASSLQGTEAFFGQGTRLTVV.

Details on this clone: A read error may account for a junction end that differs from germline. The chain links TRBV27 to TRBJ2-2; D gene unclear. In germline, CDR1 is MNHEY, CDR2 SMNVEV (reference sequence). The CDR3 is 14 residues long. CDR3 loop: CATSDGANTGELFF. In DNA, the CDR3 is TGTGCCACCAGTGACGGAGCGAACACCGGGGAGCTGTTTTTT.

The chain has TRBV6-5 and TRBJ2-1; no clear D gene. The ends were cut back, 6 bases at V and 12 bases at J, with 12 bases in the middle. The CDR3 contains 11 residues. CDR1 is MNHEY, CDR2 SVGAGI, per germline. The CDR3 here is CASSFSNTQFF. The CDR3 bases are TGTGCCAGCAGCTTTAGCAACACGCAGTTCTTC.

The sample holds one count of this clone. The CDR3 region is CASSQVGTGSSYEQYF. In nucleotides, the CDR3 is TGCGCCAGCAGCCAAGTCGGGACAGGGAGCTCCTACGAGCAGTACTTC. The chain recombines TRBV4-1 with TRBJ2-7; 9 bases line up with TRBD1. Looked up from germline, CDR1 is MGHRA and CDR2 is YSYEKL. The CDR3 totals 16 residues. V gave up 1 base and J gave up 0 bases; unmatched junction bases: 4.

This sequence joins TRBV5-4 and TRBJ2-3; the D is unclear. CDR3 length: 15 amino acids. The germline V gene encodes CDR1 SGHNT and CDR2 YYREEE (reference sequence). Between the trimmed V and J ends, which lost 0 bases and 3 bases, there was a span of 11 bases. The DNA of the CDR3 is TGTGCCAGCAGCTTGGTGGCAGGTCGGACAGATACGCAGTATTTT. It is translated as CASSLVAGRTDTQYF. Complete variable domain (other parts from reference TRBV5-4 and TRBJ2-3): ETGVTQSPTHLIKTRGQQVTLRCSSQSGHNTVSWYQQALGQGPQFIFQYYREEENGRGNFPPRFSGLQFPNYSSELNVNALELDDSALYLCASSLVAGRTDTQYFGPGTRLTVL.

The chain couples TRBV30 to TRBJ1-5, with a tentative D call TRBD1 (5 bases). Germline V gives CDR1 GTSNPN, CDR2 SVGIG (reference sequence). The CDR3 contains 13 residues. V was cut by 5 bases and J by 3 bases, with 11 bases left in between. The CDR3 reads CAWGQGSNQPQHF. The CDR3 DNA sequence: TGTGCCTGGGGGCAGGGCTCCAATCAGCCCCAGCATTTT.

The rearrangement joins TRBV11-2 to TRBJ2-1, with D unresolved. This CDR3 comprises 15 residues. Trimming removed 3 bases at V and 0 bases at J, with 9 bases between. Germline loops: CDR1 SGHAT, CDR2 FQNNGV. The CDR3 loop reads CASSLAESSYNEQFF. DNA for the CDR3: TGTGCCAGCAGCTTGGCGGAGAGCTCCTACAATGAGCAGTTCTTC.

CDR3 nucleotide sequence: TGTGCCAGTAGACCTGGGCCCGGAGGGCCCTACGAGCAGTACTTC. Its protein is CASRPGPGGPYEQYF. This chain links TRBV19 with TRBJ2-7, with D maybe TRBD2 (6 bases). The V and J ends lost 6 bases and 2 bases respectively, with 17 bases between them. CDR1 and CDR2 from the germline V gene are LNHDA and SQIVND (reference sequence). This CDR3 comprises 15 residues.

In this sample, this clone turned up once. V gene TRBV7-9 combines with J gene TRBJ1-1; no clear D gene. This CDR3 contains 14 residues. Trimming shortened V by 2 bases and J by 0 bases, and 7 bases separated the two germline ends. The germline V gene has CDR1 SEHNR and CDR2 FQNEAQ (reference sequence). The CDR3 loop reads CASSLTGMNTEAFF. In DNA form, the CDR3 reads TGTGCCAGCAGCTTAACGGGTATGAACACTGAAGCTTTCTTT. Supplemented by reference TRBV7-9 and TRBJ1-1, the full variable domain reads DTGVSQNPRHKITKRGQNVTFRCDPISEHNRLYWYRQTLGQGPEFLTYFQNEAQLEKSRLLSDRFSAERPKGSFSTLEIQRTEQGDSAMYLCASSLTGMNTEAFFGQGTRLTVV.

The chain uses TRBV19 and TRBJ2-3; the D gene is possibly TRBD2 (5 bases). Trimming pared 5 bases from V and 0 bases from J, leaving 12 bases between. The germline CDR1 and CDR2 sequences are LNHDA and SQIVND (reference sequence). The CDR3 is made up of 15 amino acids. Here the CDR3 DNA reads TGTGCCAGTAGTTATAAGCGGAGTAGCACAGATACGCAGTATTTT. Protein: CASSYKRSSTDTQYF.

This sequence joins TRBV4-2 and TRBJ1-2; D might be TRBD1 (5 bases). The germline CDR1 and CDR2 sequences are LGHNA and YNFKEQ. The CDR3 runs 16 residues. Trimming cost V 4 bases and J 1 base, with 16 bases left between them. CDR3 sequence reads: CASSPRTQEFNYGYTF. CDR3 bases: TGTGCCAGCAGCCCACGGACACAAGAGTTTAACTATGGCTACACCTTC.

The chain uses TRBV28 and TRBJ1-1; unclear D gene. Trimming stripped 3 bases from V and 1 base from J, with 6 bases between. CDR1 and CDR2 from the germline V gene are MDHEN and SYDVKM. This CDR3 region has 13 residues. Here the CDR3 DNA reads TGTGCCAGCAGTTTCTACGGGAACACTGAAGCTTTCTTT. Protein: CASSFYGNTEAFF.

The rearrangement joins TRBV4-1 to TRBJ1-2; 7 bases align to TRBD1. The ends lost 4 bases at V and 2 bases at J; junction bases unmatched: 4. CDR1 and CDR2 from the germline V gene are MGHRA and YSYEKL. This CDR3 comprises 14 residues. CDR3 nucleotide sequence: TGCGCCAGCAGCCTACGGGACAGCAACTATGGCTACACCTTC. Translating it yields CASSLRDSNYGYTF.

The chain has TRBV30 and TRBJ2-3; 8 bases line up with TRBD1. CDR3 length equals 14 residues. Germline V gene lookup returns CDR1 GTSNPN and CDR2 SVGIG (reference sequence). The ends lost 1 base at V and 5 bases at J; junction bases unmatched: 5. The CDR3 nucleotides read TGTGCCTGGAGTGGGGGACAGGTCGGAGATACGCAGTATTTT. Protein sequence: CAWSGGQVGDTQYF. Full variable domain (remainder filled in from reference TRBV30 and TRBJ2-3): SQTIHQWPATLVQPVGSPLSLECTVEGTSNPNLYWYRQAAGRGLQLLFYSVGIGQISSEVPQNLSASRPQDRQFILSSKKLLLSDSGFYLCAWSGGQVGDTQYFGPGTRLTVL.

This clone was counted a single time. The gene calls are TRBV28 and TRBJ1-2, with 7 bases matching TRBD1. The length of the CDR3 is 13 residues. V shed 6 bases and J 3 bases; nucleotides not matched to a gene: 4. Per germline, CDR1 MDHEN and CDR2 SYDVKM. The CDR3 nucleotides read TGTGCCAGCAGCTCTGGACAGGACTATGGCTACACCTTC. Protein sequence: CASSSGQDYGYTF.

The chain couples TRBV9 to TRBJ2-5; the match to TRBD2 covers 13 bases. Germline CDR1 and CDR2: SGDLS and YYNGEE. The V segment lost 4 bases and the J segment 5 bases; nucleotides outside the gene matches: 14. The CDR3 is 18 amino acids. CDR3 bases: TGTGCCAGCAGCTCCCGATCCGGGACTAGCGGGATTGGGGAGACCCAGTACTTC. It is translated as CASSSRSGTSGIGETQYF.

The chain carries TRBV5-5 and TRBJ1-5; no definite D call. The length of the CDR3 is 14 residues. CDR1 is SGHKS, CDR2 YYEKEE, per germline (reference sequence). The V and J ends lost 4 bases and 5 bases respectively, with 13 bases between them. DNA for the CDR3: TGTGCCAGCAGCCTACGGTGGAGGGATCAGCCCCAGCATTTT. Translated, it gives CASSLRWRDQPQHF.

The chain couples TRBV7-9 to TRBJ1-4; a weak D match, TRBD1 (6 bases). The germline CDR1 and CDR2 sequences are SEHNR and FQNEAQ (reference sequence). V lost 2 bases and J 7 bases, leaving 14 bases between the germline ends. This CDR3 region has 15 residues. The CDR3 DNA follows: TGTGCCAGCAGCTTATTGGGGGCGCCGGGTGAAAAACTGTTTTTT. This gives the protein CASSLLGAPGEKLFF.

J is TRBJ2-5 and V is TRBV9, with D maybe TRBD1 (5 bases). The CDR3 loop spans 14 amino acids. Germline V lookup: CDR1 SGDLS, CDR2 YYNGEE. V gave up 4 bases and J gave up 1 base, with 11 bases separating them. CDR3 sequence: CASSSKGSQETQYF. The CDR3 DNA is TGTGCCAGCAGCTCTAAGGGGTCCCAAGAGACCCAGTACTTC.

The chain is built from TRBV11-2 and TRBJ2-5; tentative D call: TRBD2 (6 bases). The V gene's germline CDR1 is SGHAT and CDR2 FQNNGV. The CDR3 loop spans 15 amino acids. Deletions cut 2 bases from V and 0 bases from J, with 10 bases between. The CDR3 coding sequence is TGTGCCAGCAGCTTAACCCCGGGAGACCAAGAGACCCAGTACTTC. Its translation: CASSLTPGDQETQYF. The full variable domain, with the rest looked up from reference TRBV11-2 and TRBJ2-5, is EAGVAQSPRYKIIEKRQSVAFWCNPISGHATLYWYQQILGQGPKLLIQFQNNGVVDDSQLPKDRFSAERLKGVDSTLKIQPAKLEDSAVYLCASSLTPGDQETQYFGPGTRLLVL.

CDR3 coding DNA: TGTGCCAGCCTCCGGGACAGGGGGAAGAAAACGAAAGTCAATGAGCAGTTCTTC. As protein: CASLRDRGKKTKVNEQFF. The chain couples TRBV28 to TRBJ2-1; TRBD1 matches 11 bases. The germline CDR1 and CDR2 sequences are MDHEN and SYDVKM. This CDR3 spans 18 amino acids. V shed 8 bases, J shed 6 bases, and the junction held 18 bases outside the gene matches.

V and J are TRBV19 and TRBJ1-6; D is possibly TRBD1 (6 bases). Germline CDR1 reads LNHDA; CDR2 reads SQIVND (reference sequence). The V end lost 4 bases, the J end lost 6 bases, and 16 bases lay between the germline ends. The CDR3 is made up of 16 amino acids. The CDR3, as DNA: TGTGCCAGTAGTAAAGAAACCGGGACAAGTAATTCACCCCTCCACTTT. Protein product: CASSKETGTSNSPLHF.

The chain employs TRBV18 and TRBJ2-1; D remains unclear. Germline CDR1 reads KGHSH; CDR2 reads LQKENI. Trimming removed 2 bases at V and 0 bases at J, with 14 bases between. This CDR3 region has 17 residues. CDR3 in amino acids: CASSPLGAASSYNEQFF. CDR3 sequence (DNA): TGTGCCAGCTCACCATTAGGAGCTGCAAGCTCCTACAATGAGCAGTTCTTC.

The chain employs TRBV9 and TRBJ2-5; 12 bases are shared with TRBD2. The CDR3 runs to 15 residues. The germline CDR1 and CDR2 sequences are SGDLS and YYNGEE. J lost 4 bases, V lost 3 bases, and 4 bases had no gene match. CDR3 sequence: CASSALLAGGETQYF. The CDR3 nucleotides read TGTGCCAGCAGCGCTTTACTAGCGGGAGGAGAGACCCAGTACTTC.

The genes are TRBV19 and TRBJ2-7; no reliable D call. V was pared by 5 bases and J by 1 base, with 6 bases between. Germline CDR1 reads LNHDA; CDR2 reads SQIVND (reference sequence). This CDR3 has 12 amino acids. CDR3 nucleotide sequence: TGTGCCAGTAGTGGTACTTCCTACGAGCAGTACTTC. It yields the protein CASSGTSYEQYF.